This TCR beta chain stems from a study of regulatory T cells in long-lasting Graves disease. The CDR3 has 17 amino acids. Comments on this clonotype: A much larger clone lies a single base off, so this may be a read error.

Time point meaning: newly diagnosed GD, antithyroid drugs for less than 3 months. Construction of the TCR library relied on RNA isolated from PBMCs. iRepertoire HTBI primers and Arm-PCR of CDR3 regions built TCR beta libraries. Each CDR3 protein is one row after TCRdb ran MiXCR on the multiplex PCR reads. The profile shows approximately 400,000 distinct CDR3 sequences, over 9.5% of them singletons. The sample was also reused in another study, on T cells in Graves' hyperthyroidism and ophthalmopathy.

The chain recombines TRBV12-3 or TRBV12-4 with TRBJ1-1, with a tentative D call TRBD1 (5 bases). This sequence originates from a woman younger than 30 with Graves disease. The source material was peripheral blood mononuclear cells (PBMCs), sampled at new diagnosis, from a patient treated with antithyroid drugs. In DNA form, the CDR3 reads TGTGCCGGCAGTCCCTCCGGGGCAGGCCCAATGAACACTGAAGCTTTCTTT. Its translation is CAGSPSGAGPMNTEAFF.